This TCR beta chain originates from a study of early T cells in non-severe SARS-CoV-2 infection. At least ten counts were recorded for this clonotype. TCRdb reprocessed the 5' RACE reads via MiXCR and lists one record per CDR3 protein. The repertoire has approximately 97,000 distinct CDR3 sequences, 9.5% to 11% of them found once; the top ten carry approximately 4.5%. The CDR3 runs to 13 residues. CDR1 and CDR2 (germline): ENHRY, SYGVKD. With 4 bases clipped from V and 6 bases from J, the junction kept 4 bases outside the gene matches. The TCR was taken from an adult who was a healthcare worker with PCR-confirmed SARS-CoV-2 infection or an uninfected control (not recorded which). The sequences come from whole blood, collected at baseline. The chain carries TRBV10-3 and TRBJ2-7; 9 bases are shared with TRBD1. The CDR3 reads CAISAQDRGEQYF. The CDR3 nucleotides read TGTGCCATCAGTGCCCAGGACAGGGGCGAGCAGTACTTC.